A single TCR beta chain is shown here with its context. No antigen is known for it. No base-level quality is on record; no much larger clone is a single base apart. The sample holds other DNA sequences that translate to the same CDR3. In the prospective study, participants were about 18 to 89 years old, resided in about two dozen geographic areas of the United States, and were enrolled through a virtual design. To assign participants to cohorts, the prospective study relied on clinical history that participants themselves reported in a screening survey and a study questionnaire. Mobile phlebotomists in the prospective study collected whole blood, serum and a nasopharyngeal or oropharyngeal swab from every participant. Over a roughly 2-month period, participants in the prospective study had the option of providing additional blood draws and questionnaires. Prospective study blood samples were shipped either frozen or at room temperature before DNA extraction.

This entry belongs to a study of blood T cell repertoires in COVID-19 (dated by TCRdb to 2018 to 2020). For context, the study as a whole: Collaborator samples came from the United States, Italy and Spain and covered acute and convalescent phases of COVID-19. Where available, HLA class I and class II types were taken from metadata supplied by the sample provider and were not determined by assay-based typing. Subjects who had been exposed to COVID-19, were actively infected with it, or had recovered from it provided the deeply sampled blood TCRbeta repertoires that made up the dataset. The prospective study material was composed of cDNA or gDNA derived from T cells, B-cell-depleted T cells, or PBMCs. Samples were obtained from the ongoing ImmuneRACE study (first 160 participants) and from 950 to 1,500 subjects provided by 6 global collaborators. The repertoires were released in a freely available public database meant as a resource for research on the immune response to SARS-CoV-2. Sample metadata almost always included a de-identified subject ID, COVID-19 status, age in years and sex.

The germline V gene specifies SGHRS as CDR1 and YFSETQ as CDR2. From the cysteine through the phenylalanine, the CDR3 covers 14 amino acids. Of all the DNA, just the CDR3 is kept, 42 bases in frame from base 1. Clipping removes 0 bases from V and 6 bases from J, with 2 as the unmatched junction base count. The immunoSEQ Assay, a bias-controlled multiplex PCR, was used to amplify TCRbeta CDR3 regions from genomic DNA. The original pipeline was this. The number of nucleated cells in each sample was estimated by amplification of reference gene primers within the assay. To quantify the absolute abundance of each unique TCRbeta CDR3 rearrangement, sequence reads were collapsed and filtered. Productive Simpson clonality was computed per sample as the square root of Simpson's diversity index over productive rearrangements. TCRdb retrieved this table from immuneACCESS and kept in-frame rearrangements only. Not all clones are present; in checked studies, unresolved V genes account for under half, and no reason is known for the remainder. V, J and clone size are those of that table, while D and trimming were read from the DNA. The sample table records 240,000 or so clones; around 86% of these occur just once. Of the sample, roughly 3.5% falls within the top ten clones.

What the research found in general, with its limitations: The quantity of clinical and demographic metadata differed by source and by participant and was supplied without curation.

This TCR was sampled from a woman aged 40 to 55 with acute COVID-19. The source material was PBMCs or T cells enriched from blood (not recorded which). The receptor chain draws on TRBV5-1 and TRBJ2-1; 8 bases in between match TRBD1. The CDR3 is CASSLGQGINEQFF. The DNA is TGCGCCAGCAGCTTGGGACAGGGGATCAATGAGCAGTTCTTC.